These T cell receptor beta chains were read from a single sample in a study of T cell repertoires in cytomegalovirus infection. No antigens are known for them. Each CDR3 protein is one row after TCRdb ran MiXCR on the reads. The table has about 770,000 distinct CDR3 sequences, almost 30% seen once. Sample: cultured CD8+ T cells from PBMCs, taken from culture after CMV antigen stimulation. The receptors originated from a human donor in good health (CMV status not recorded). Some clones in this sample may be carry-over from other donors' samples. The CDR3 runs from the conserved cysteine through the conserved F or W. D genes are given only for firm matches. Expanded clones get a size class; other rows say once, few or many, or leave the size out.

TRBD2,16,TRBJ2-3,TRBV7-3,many,CASSIGLAGSTDTQYF,TGTGCCAGCAGCATCGGACTAGCGGGGAGCACAGATACGCAGTATTTT
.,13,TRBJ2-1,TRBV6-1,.,CASSSLGIHEQFF,TGTGCCAGCAGTAGTTTAGGGATACATGAGCAGTTCTTC
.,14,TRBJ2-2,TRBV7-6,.,CASSPDAYGGELFF,TGTGCCAGCAGCCCGGACGCCTACGGCGGGGAGCTGTTTTTT
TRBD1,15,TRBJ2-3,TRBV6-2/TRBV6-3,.,CASSTRGQIYGTQYF,TGTGCCAGCAGTACCCGGGGACAGATTTACGGTACGCAGTATTTT
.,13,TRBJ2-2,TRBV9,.,CASRGRGSGELFF,TGTGCCAGCAGGGGAAGGGGCTCCGGGGAGCTGTTTTTT
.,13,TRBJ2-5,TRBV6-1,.,CASSEFRVETQYF,TGTGCCAGCAGTGAATTTAGGGTAGAGACCCAGTACTTC
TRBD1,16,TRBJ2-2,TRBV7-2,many,CASSGWGQGWHGELFF,TGTGCCAGCAGCGGATGGGGACAGGGGTGGCACGGGGAGCTGTTTTTT
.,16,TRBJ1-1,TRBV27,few,CASSLLGGTVNTEAFF,TGTGCCAGCAGTTTATTGGGAGGTACGGTGAACACTGAAGCTTTCTTT
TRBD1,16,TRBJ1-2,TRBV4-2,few,CASSPAGDSPLYGYTF,TGTGCCAGCAGCCCTGCCGGGGACAGCCCTCTTTATGGCTACACCTTC
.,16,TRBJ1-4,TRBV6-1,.,CASSSHSQGSNEKLFF,TGTGCCAGCAGTTCCCACTCACAGGGATCTAATGAAAAACTGTTTTTT
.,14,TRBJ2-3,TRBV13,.,CASSSRDNTDTQYF,TGTGCCAGCAGCTCCCGGGACAACACAGATACGCAGTATTTT
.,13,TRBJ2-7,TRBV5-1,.,CASSTDWSYEQYF,TGCGCCAGCAGCACTGACTGGTCCTACGAGCAGTACTTC
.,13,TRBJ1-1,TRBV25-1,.,CASSGSANTEAFF,TGTGCCAGCAGTGGTTCAGCGAACACTGAAGCTTTCTTT
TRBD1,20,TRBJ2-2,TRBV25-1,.,CASTTPPLGQGWKNTGELFF,TGTGCCAGCACCACGCCTCCCCTGGGACAGGGCTGGAAGAACACCGGGGAGCTGTTTTTT
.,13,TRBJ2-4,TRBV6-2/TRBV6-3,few,CASSQGPKNIQYF,TGTGCCAGCAGCCAGGGACCCAAAAACATTCAGTACTTC
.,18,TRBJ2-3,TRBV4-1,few,CASSFFPPGLTRTDTQYF,TGCGCCAGCAGCTTTTTCCCCCCTGGACTAACACGCACAGATACGCAGTATTTT
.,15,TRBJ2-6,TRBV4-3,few,CASSQDNSGANVLTF,TGCGCCAGCAGCCAAGACAACTCTGGGGCCAACGTCCTGACTTTC
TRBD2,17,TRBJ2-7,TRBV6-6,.,CASSGKLAGVSSYEQYF,TGTGCCAGCAGTGGTAAACTAGCGGGGGTATCCTCCTACGAGCAGTACTTC
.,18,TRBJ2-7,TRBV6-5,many,CASSYSKSTDSSSYEQYF,TGTGCCAGCAGTTACTCGAAATCAACGGACAGCTCCTCTTACGAGCAGTACTTC
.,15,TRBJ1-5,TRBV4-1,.,CASSQALGGPQPQHF,TGCGCCAGCAGCCAAGCCCTGGGGGGGCCTCAGCCCCAGCATTTT
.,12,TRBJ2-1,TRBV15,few,CATSQYYNEQFF,TGTGCCACCAGCCAGTACTACAATGAGCAGTTCTTC
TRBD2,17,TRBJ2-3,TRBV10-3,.,CAISERVAGGITDTQYF,TGTGCCATCAGTGAGAGGGTAGCGGGGGGCATCACAGATACGCAGTATTTT
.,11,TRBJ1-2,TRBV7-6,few,CASGKDYGYTF,TGTGCCAGCGGAAAGGACTATGGCTACACCTTC
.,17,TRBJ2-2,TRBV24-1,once,CATSDTPGDANTGELFF,TGTGCCACCTCGGATACGCCGGGGGACGCGAACACCGGGGAGCTGTTTTTT
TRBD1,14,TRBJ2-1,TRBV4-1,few,CASLGDRGHNEQFF,TGCGCCAGTTTAGGTGACAGGGGGCACAATGAGCAGTTCTTC
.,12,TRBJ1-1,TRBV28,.,CASRGAPAEAFF,TGTGCCAGCAGGGGCGCCCCAGCTGAAGCTTTCTTT
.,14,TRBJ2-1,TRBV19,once,CASSMGSGRNEQFF,TGTGCCAGTAGTATGGGAAGCGGTAGGAATGAGCAGTTCTTC
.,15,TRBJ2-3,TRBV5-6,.,CASSSPTVSTDTQYF,TGTGCCAGCAGCTCCCCGACGGTCTCCACAGATACGCAGTATTTT
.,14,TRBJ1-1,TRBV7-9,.,CATLSRQANTEAFF,TGTGCCACTCTTTCGAGGCAGGCGAACACTGAAGCTTTCTTT
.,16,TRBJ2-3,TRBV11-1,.,CASSLADWGPGDTQYF,TGTGCCAGCAGCTTAGCGGACTGGGGGCCTGGGGATACGCAGTATTTT
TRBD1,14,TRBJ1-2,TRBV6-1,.,CASRSRDRGHGYTF,TGTGCCAGCCGCAGCCGGGACAGGGGTCATGGCTACACCTTC
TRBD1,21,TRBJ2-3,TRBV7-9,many,CASSGDRGEGGQAHSTDTQYF,TGTGCCAGCAGCGGCGACAGGGGAGAAGGGGGCCAAGCCCATAGCACAGATACGCAGTATTTT
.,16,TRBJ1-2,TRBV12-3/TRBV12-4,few,CASSLAPGAQGYGYTF,TGTGCCAGCAGTTTAGCGCCCGGGGCCCAGGGGTATGGCTACACCTTC
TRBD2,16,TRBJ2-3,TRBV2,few,CASRVLAGGNTDTQYF,TGTGCCAGCAGGGTACTAGCGGGGGGAAACACAGATACGCAGTATTTT
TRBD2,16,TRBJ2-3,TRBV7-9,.,CASSLGLAGVPGTQYF,TGTGCCAGCAGCTTAGGACTAGCGGGGGTTCCGGGGACGCAGTATTTT
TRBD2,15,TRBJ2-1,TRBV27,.,CASNRGLAGFYEQFF,TGTGCCAGCAACCGTGGACTAGCGGGGTTTTATGAGCAGTTCTTC
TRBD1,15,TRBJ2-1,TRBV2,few,CASRTDRGWYNEQFF,TGTGCCAGCAGGACCGACAGGGGATGGTACAATGAGCAGTTCTTC
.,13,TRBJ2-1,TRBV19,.,CASRGDGYNEQFF,TGTGCCAGCCGAGGGGACGGGTACAATGAGCAGTTCTTC
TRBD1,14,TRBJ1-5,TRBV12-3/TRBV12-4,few,CASSRQGARQPQHF,TGTGCCAGCAGTAGACAGGGGGCCCGGCAGCCCCAGCATTTT
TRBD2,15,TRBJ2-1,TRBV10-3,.,CAILSGLAGGNEQFF,TGTGCCATTTTATCGGGACTAGCGGGGGGGAATGAGCAGTTCTTC
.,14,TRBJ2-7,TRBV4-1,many,CASSQGQGSYEQYF,TGCGCCAGCAGCCAAGGGCAGGGGTCCTACGAGCAGTACTTC
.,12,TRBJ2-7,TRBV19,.,CASSQGTYEQYF,TGTGCCAGTAGTCAGGGTACCTACGAGCAGTACTTC
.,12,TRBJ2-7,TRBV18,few,CASSPADTEQYF,TGTGCCAGCTCACCAGCCGACACCGAGCAGTACTTC
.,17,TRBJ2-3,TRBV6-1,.,CASSVNGLPWITDTQYF,TGTGCCAGCAGTGTGAATGGTCTACCGTGGATCACAGATACGCAGTATTTT
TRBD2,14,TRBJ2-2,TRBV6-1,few,CASSVTGGAGELFF,TGTGCCAGCAGTGTAACGGGGGGTGCCGGGGAGCTGTTTTTT
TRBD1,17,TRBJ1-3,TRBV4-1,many,CASSLRPGQRSGNTIYF,TGCGCCAGCAGCCTAAGACCGGGACAGCGCTCTGGAAACACCATATATTTT
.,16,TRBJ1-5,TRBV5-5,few,CASSLAFGPGNQPQHF,TGTGCCAGCAGCTTGGCCTTCGGTCCCGGCAATCAGCCCCAGCATTTT
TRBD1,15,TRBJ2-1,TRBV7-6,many,CASSSRQGAYNEQFF,TGTGCCAGCAGCTCAAGACAGGGGGCATACAATGAGCAGTTCTTC
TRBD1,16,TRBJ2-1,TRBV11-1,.,CASSLELDRGLLEQFF,TGTGCCAGCAGCTTAGAACTGGACAGGGGGCTGCTTGAGCAGTTCTTC
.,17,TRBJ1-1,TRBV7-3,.,CASSPEGWSHLNTEAFF,TGTGCCAGCAGCCCCGAGGGGTGGTCCCACTTGAACACTGAAGCTTTCTTT
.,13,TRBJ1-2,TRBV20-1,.,CSASGNTNYGYTF,TGCAGTGCTTCAGGGAATACTAACTATGGCTACACCTTC
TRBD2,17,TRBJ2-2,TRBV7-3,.,CASSFPPSGGEPGELFF,TGTGCCAGCAGCTTCCCCCCCAGCGGGGGAGAACCCGGGGAGCTGTTTTTT
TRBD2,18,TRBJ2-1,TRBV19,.,CASRSGTSGGTDYNEQFF,TGTGCCAGTAGGTCCGGGACTAGCGGGGGGACCGACTACAATGAGCAGTTCTTC
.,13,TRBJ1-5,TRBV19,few,CASSTGPRQPQHF,TGTGCCAGTAGTACAGGGCCAAGACAGCCCCAGCATTTT
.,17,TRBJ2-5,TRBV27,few,CASSLDDREAGFGTQYF,TGTGCCAGCAGTTTAGACGACAGGGAGGCGGGTTTCGGGACCCAGTACTTC
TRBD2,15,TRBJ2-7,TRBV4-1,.,CASSQESGGVYEQYF,TGCGCCAGCAGCCAAGAAAGCGGGGGGGTCTACGAGCAGTACTTC
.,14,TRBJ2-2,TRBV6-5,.,CASSSLVNTGELFF,TGTGCCAGCAGTTCCCTAGTGAACACCGGGGAGCTGTTTTTT
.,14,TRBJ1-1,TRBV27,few,CASSLSGGSTEAFF,TGTGCCAGCAGTTTATCGGGGGGTTCTACTGAAGCTTTCTTT